The TCR beta chain under discussion was sequenced for a study of cytomegalovirus exposure and HLA in healthy donors. The primer mix had 60 Vbeta and 13 Jbeta primers. Sequencing was performed with immunoSEQ multiplex PCR; in TCRdb, only in-frame clones are kept and a portion is missing. The listing records roughly 51,000 clones. Findings and limits, study-wide: Researchers reportedly found TCR beta sequences accurately predicted most subjects' HLA-A and HLA-B alleles. What a later analysis reportedly showed was that an Asian-associated ancestry cluster had fewer N-insertions than the approximately 700-donor mean. When analyzed later, a missense DCLRE1C variant was found to be linked to TCR beta V- and J-gene trimming. In a later analysis, common viral pathogens appeared linked to several of the most significant clusters.

V gave up 3 bases and J gave up 7 bases, with 5 bases separating them. The CDR3 length is 11 residues. In germline, CDR1 is SGHNT, CDR2 YYREEE (reference sequence). As concerns this clone: What it binds is unknown.

The chain is built from TRBV5-4 and TRBJ2-1; D gene ambiguous. The receptor was derived from a male donor in good health and CMV-seropositive. The sample was PBMCs. The CDR3 loop is CASSSTNEQFF. CDR3 DNA sequence: TGTGCCAGCAGCTCGACAAATGAGCAGTTCTTC. Combining the CDR3 with reference TRBV5-4 and TRBJ2-1 gives the whole variable domain ETGVTQSPTHLIKTRGQQVTLRCSSQSGHNTVSWYQQALGQGPQFIFQYYREEENGRGNFPPRFSGLQFPNYSSELNVNALELDDSALYLCASSSTNEQFFGPGTRLTVL.